The rows below give T cell receptor beta chains drawn from one sample of a study of cytomegalovirus exposure and HLA in healthy donors. Sequencing used immunoSEQ multiplex PCR; TCRdb keeps in-frame clones, though not all of them. The sample consists of about 130,000 clones, approximately 85% of them appearing once. The sample comprised PBMCs. The receptors were gathered from a boy between 10 and 17 years old in good health and CMV-seronegative. Each CDR3 is given with its conserved first and last residue. The D gene is left open where the match is weak. Clone size, where shown, is once, few, many, or a class for clones that have expanded.

V gene: TRBV7-9; J gene: TRBJ2-1; D gene: TRBD2; clone size: .; CDR3 protein: CASSLVGGDHNEQFF; CDR3 DNA: TGTGCCAGCAGCTTAGTCGGGGGGGACCACAATGAGCAGTTCTTC
V gene: TRBV18; J gene: TRBJ1-2; D gene: TRBD1; clone size: .; CDR3 protein: CASSPPYGRGRDYGYTF; CDR3 DNA: TGTGCCAGCTCACCGCCGTATGGCAGGGGGCGCGACTATGGCTACACCTTC
V gene: TRBV6-5; J gene: TRBJ2-3; D gene: TRBD2; clone size: .; CDR3 protein: CASRLAGGGDTQYF; CDR3 DNA: TGTGCCAGCAGACTAGCGGGGGGTGGGGATACGCAGTATTTT
V gene: TRBV18; J gene: TRBJ2-7; D gene: .; clone size: .; CDR3 protein: CASSLKPGHSSYEQYF; CDR3 DNA: TGTGCCAGCTCACTAAAGCCGGGACATAGCTCCTACGAGCAGTACTTC
V gene: TRBV29-1; J gene: TRBJ1-2; D gene: .; clone size: .; CDR3 protein: CSGRVDYGYTF; CDR3 DNA: TGCAGCGGCAGGGTTGACTATGGCTACACCTTC
V gene: TRBV2; J gene: TRBJ2-2; D gene: .; clone size: .; CDR3 protein: CASSDPTGTGELFF; CDR3 DNA: TGTGCCAGCAGTGATCCGACGGGCACCGGGGAGCTGTTTTTT
V gene: TRBV7-9; J gene: TRBJ2-1; D gene: .; clone size: .; CDR3 protein: CASVRRGMYNEQFF; CDR3 DNA: TGTGCCAGCGTACGGAGAGGGATGTACAATGAGCAGTTCTTC
V gene: TRBV10-1; J gene: TRBJ1-4; D gene: TRBD1; clone size: once; CDR3 protein: CASISPGGPTNEKLFF; CDR3 DNA: TGCGCCAGCATAAGTCCAGGGGGCCCAACTAATGAAAAACTGTTTTTT
V gene: TRBV5-6; J gene: TRBJ1-5; D gene: TRBD1; clone size: .; CDR3 protein: CASSFTPGQNNQPQHF; CDR3 DNA: TGTGCCAGCAGCTTTACTCCGGGACAGAACAATCAGCCCCAGCATTTT
V gene: TRBV5-8; J gene: TRBJ2-5; D gene: TRBD1; clone size: .; CDR3 protein: CASSQRSGQLETQYF; CDR3 DNA: TGTGCCAGCAGCCAACGCTCGGGACAGCTCGAGACCCAGTACTTC
V gene: TRBV19; J gene: TRBJ2-1; D gene: TRBD2; clone size: .; CDR3 protein: CASRNVAGDFNEQFF; CDR3 DNA: TGTGCCAGCCGTAACGTAGCGGGAGACTTCAATGAGCAGTTCTTC
V gene: TRBV4-1; J gene: TRBJ1-1; D gene: .; clone size: few; CDR3 protein: CASSLGMNTEAFF; CDR3 DNA: TGCGCCAGCAGCCTGGGCATGAACACTGAAGCTTTCTTT
V gene: TRBV5-5; J gene: TRBJ1-5; D gene: .; clone size: .; CDR3 protein: CASSLDGAGQPQHF; CDR3 DNA: TGTGCCAGCAGCTTGGACGGCGCCGGGCAGCCCCAGCATTTT
V gene: TRBV2; J gene: TRBJ2-2; D gene: TRBD1; clone size: .; CDR3 protein: CASSTTGVAGELFF; CDR3 DNA: TGTGCCAGCAGCACGACAGGGGTAGCCGGGGAGCTGTTTTTT
V gene: TRBV7-6; J gene: TRBJ2-7; D gene: TRBD1; clone size: .; CDR3 protein: CASSLGGRGLYEQYF; CDR3 DNA: TGTGCCAGCAGCTTAGGCGGCAGGGGGCTTTACGAGCAGTACTTC
V gene: TRBV6-1; J gene: TRBJ1-5; D gene: .; clone size: few; CDR3 protein: CASRVRMDQPQHF; CDR3 DNA: TGTGCCAGCCGAGTGAGGATGGATCAGCCCCAGCATTTT
V gene: TRBV11-3; J gene: TRBJ1-1; D gene: .; clone size: .; CDR3 protein: CASSLEGLSNTEAFF; CDR3 DNA: TGTGCCAGCAGCTTAGAGGGACTCTCGAACACTGAAGCTTTCTTT
V gene: TRBV27; J gene: TRBJ2-1; D gene: .; clone size: .; CDR3 protein: CASSFQGLNEQFF; CDR3 DNA: TGTGCCAGCAGTTTTCAGGGCCTCAATGAGCAGTTCTTC
V gene: TRBV9; J gene: TRBJ2-1; D gene: TRBD2; clone size: .; CDR3 protein: CASSVAGLAGNEQFF; CDR3 DNA: TGTGCCAGCAGCGTAGCGGGACTAGCCGGGAATGAGCAGTTCTTC
V gene: TRBV4-1; J gene: TRBJ2-1; D gene: .; clone size: .; CDR3 protein: CASSQDKGDEQFF; CDR3 DNA: TGCGCCAGCAGCCAAGATAAGGGGGATGAGCAGTTCTTC
V gene: TRBV30; J gene: TRBJ1-2; D gene: TRBD1; clone size: .; CDR3 protein: CAWSVRTGINYGYPF; CDR3 DNA: TGTGCCTGGAGTGTGCGGACAGGGATAAACTATGGCTACCCCTTC
V gene: TRBV5-8; J gene: TRBJ1-3; D gene: TRBD1; clone size: few; CDR3 protein: CASSLGDRVSGNTIYF; CDR3 DNA: TGTGCCAGCAGCTTGGGGGACAGGGTCTCTGGAAACACCATATATTTT
V gene: TRBV10-3; J gene: TRBJ1-1; D gene: TRBD1; clone size: .; CDR3 protein: CAISFDRGTEAFF; CDR3 DNA: TGTGCCATCAGTTTCGACAGGGGAACTGAAGCTTTCTTT
V gene: TRBV18; J gene: TRBJ2-7; D gene: TRBD2; clone size: once; CDR3 protein: CASSLVGLVSDEQYF; CDR3 DNA: TGTGCCAGCTCACTAGTCGGACTAGTCTCAGACGAGCAGTACTTC
V gene: TRBV10-3; J gene: TRBJ2-3; D gene: .; clone size: many; CDR3 protein: CAIGATDTQYF; CDR3 DNA: TGTGCCATAGGGGCCACAGATACGCAGTATTTT
V gene: TRBV19; J gene: TRBJ1-1; D gene: TRBD1; clone size: .; CDR3 protein: CASRGQGSTEAFF; CDR3 DNA: TGTGCCAGTAGGGGACAGGGAAGCACTGAAGCTTTCTTT